This entry lists 32 T cell receptor beta chains sequenced from one sample in a study of technical replicates of blood from a few donors. Some clones are missing from TCRdb's copy, which holds only in-frame ones; the method was immunoSEQ multiplex PCR. In the table there are about 80,000 clones, approximately 98% of which are singletons. The sample was T cells isolated from PBMCs. These TCRs come from a human donor in good health.

This rearrangement joins TRBV19 to TRBJ2-1; the D is unclear. Trimming removed 3 bases at V and 6 bases at J, with 9 bases between. CDR1 LNHDA and CDR2 SQIVND come from the germline V gene (reference sequence). The length of the CDR3 is 13 residues. The DNA of the CDR3 is TGTGCCAGTAGTATCCCCCAGTCCAATGAGCAGTTCTTC. It translates to CASSIPQSNEQFF.

The CDR3 DNA follows: TGCGCCAGCAGCTTGGCCAGGTCGAGCGGGGAGCTGTTTTTT. It is translated as CASSLARSSGELFF. The J gene is TRBJ2-2, the V gene TRBV5-1; D ambiguous. The CDR3 spans 14 residues. Trimming cost V 0 bases and J 7 bases, with 10 bases left between them. CDR1 is SGHRS, CDR2 YFSETQ, per germline.

This chain uses TRBV5-4 with TRBJ2-2, with TRBD2 identical over 11 bases. Germline values: CDR1 SGHNT, CDR2 YYREEE (reference sequence). The CDR3 has 15 amino acids. Trimming took 0 bases from V and 7 from J; bases not matched to a gene: 2. CDR3 amino acids: CASSLGLAGSGELFF. DNA of the CDR3: TGTGCCAGCAGCTTGGGACTAGCGGGAAGCGGGGAGCTGTTTTTT.

The rearrangement links TRBV7-7 to TRBJ2-3, with TRBD2 as a possible D gene (5 bases). The CDR3 totals 14 residues. Trimming cost V 4 bases and J 2 bases, with 10 bases left between them. CDR1 is SSHAT, CDR2 FNYEAQ, per germline (reference sequence). CDR3 protein: CASSSGLITDTQYF. In DNA, the CDR3 is TGTGCCAGCAGCTCCGGACTGATCACAGATACGCAGTATTTT.

This chain links TRBV28 with TRBJ2-7, with a possible D match to TRBD1 (5 bases). The V and J ends lost 7 bases and 3 bases respectively, with 19 bases between them. CDR1 is MDHEN, CDR2 SYDVKM, per germline. The CDR3 covers 15 residues. The CDR3: CASTLDSQRGYEQYF. Written as DNA, the CDR3 is TGTGCCAGCACCCTAGACAGCCAACGAGGCTACGAGCAGTACTTC.

The CDR3 region has the DNA TGTGCCAGCAGCTTAACCGGCGGCTGGCCTGGGGAGCAGTACTTC. This gives the protein CASSLTGGWPGEQYF. V gene TRBV7-8 combines with J gene TRBJ2-7; no reliable D call. The CDR3 length is 15 residues. Germline CDR1 and CDR2: SGHVS and FQNEAQ. With 2 bases removed from V and 7 bases from J, the gap between germline ends came to 18 bases.

The chain employs TRBV6-5 and TRBJ1-1, with D possibly TRBD1 on 6 matching bases. Per the germline V gene, CDR1 is MNHEY and CDR2 is SVGAGI. V lost 2 bases and J 5 bases, leaving 12 bases between the germline ends. The CDR3 sequence is 14 residues long. CDR3 residues: CASSYTGYRTEAFF. The CDR3 region has the DNA TGTGCCAGCAGTTACACAGGGTATAGGACTGAAGCTTTCTTT.

This rearrangement joins TRBV28 to TRBJ2-3; 10 positions agree with TRBD1. V was clipped by 2 bases and J by 0 bases; unmatched bases: 2. Germline-derived CDR1 and CDR2 are MDHEN and SYDVKM. The CDR3 loop spans 16 amino acids. CDR3 sequence reads: CASSLKGQGSTDTQYF. Here the CDR3 DNA reads TGTGCCAGCAGTTTAAAGGGACAGGGGAGCACAGATACGCAGTATTTT.

The chain joins TRBV14 to TRBJ2-7; 7 positions agree with TRBD1. The length of the CDR3 is 16 residues. CDR1 is SGHDN, CDR2 FVKESK, per germline. With 0 bases clipped from V and 6 bases from J, the junction kept 11 bases outside the gene matches. The CDR3, as DNA: TGTGCCAGCAGCCAAGAACCGAAGGGGGCGTGGGGCGAGCAGTACTTC. Translated, it gives CASSQEPKGAWGEQYF.

For the CDR3, the DNA is TGTGCCAGCAGCTTAGGGGGAGGGGGAGAAATAGATACGCAGTATTTT. It specifies CASSLGGGGEIDTQYF. The V call is TRBV7-2, the J call TRBJ2-3, with D maybe TRBD2 (7 bases). The V gene lost 1 base and the J gene lost 5 bases, with 16 bases spanning the gap. Germline V gene sequence: CDR1 SGHTA, CDR2 FQGNSA. The CDR3 is 16 residues long.

The chain carries TRBV7-6 and TRBJ2-2; a possible D gene is TRBD2 (5 bases). V was clipped by 5 bases and J by 7 bases, with 20 bases between them. The CDR3 is made up of 16 amino acids. Germline CDR1 is SGHVS and CDR2 is FNYEAQ. The CDR3 region has the DNA TGTGCCAGCAGCCCAGCTGTCGGTAGCGTCAGCGGGGAGCTGTTTTTT. It yields the protein CASSPAVGSVSGELFF.

V gene TRBV29-1 combines with J gene TRBJ2-1, with 12 bases lining up with TRBD2. The V gene's germline CDR1 is SQVTM and CDR2 ANQGSEA. The CDR3 length is 14 residues. V lost 6 bases and J lost 5; bases outside the gene matches: 5. The CDR3 loop reads CSVWTSGTHNEQFF. The CDR3, as DNA: TGCAGCGTGTGGACTAGCGGGACCCACAATGAGCAGTTCTTC.

The chain recombines TRBV15 with TRBJ2-3, with TRBD1 identical over 7 bases. The V gene end was trimmed by 0 bases and the J gene end by 4 bases; junction bases not matched to a gene: 4. Germline V gene sequence: CDR1 LNHNV, CDR2 YYDKDF (reference sequence). The length of the CDR3 is 15 residues. In DNA, the CDR3 is TGTGCCACCAGCAGAGAAGACAGGGAGTCAGATACGCAGTATTTT. It yields the protein CATSREDRESDTQYF.

This chain uses TRBV10-3 with TRBJ2-7; 9 bases map to TRBD1. The junction had 6 bases not matched to a gene; V was cut back by 3 bases and J by 3 bases. This CDR3 spans 15 amino acids. CDR1 and CDR2 from the germline V gene are ENHRY and SYGVKD. The CDR3 here is CAISDAGQGRYEQYF. The DNA of the CDR3 is TGTGCCATCAGTGATGCGGGACAGGGACGCTACGAGCAGTACTTC.

The chain uses TRBV11-2 and TRBJ2-5; 7 bases match TRBD1. The CDR3 consists of 14 residues. Germline-derived CDR1 and CDR2 are SGHAT and FQNNGV. V shed 5 bases and J 2 bases; nucleotides not matched to a gene: 5. This chain's CDR3 is CASSPWDRQETQYF. The CDR3 nucleotides read TGTGCCAGCAGCCCCTGGGACAGACAAGAGACCCAGTACTTC.

The rearrangement joins TRBV6-5 to TRBJ2-7, with D maybe TRBD2 (6 bases). Looked up from germline, CDR1 is MNHEY and CDR2 is SVGAGI. This CDR3 has 14 amino acids. The V end was cut by 4 bases, the J end by 1 base, with 11 bases between. The CDR3, as DNA: TGTGCCAGCAGTTGGACTACTGGGTCCTACGAGCAGTACTTC. It is translated as CASSWTTGSYEQYF.

This CDR3 reads CASSGGASGRFGELFF. For the CDR3, the DNA is TGTGCCAGCAGCGGAGGGGCTAGCGGGAGATTCGGGGAGCTGTTTTTT. This chain links TRBV13 with TRBJ2-2; 10 bases fit TRBD2. Trimming took 5 bases from V and 7 from J; bases not matched to a gene: 10. The CDR3 sequence is 16 residues long. Germline V gene sequence: CDR1 PRHDT, CDR2 FYEKMQ (reference sequence).

The J gene is TRBJ2-1, the V gene TRBV30; 11 bases agree with TRBD2. Germline V lookup: CDR1 GTSNPN, CDR2 SVGIG (reference sequence). The CDR3 sequence is 13 residues long. Losses at the gene ends were 6 bases for V and 6 bases for J; bases not matched to a gene: 4. CDR3 residues: CACLSGRVNEQFF. The CDR3 nucleotides are TGTGCCTGCCTTAGCGGGAGGGTCAATGAGCAGTTCTTC.

The gene calls are TRBV21-1 and TRBJ2-3; whether TRBD2, the table's D call, matches the DNA was not checked. TRBV21-1 is noted as a pseudogene. The CDR3 extends over 16 amino acids. The CDR3 DNA is TGTGCCAGCAGCAATGTGTCGGAACTATTCACAGATACGCAGTATTTT. Its translation: CASSNVSELFTDTQYF.

The V and J genes are TRBV5-6 and TRBJ2-5; 14 nucleotides match TRBD2. CDR3 length: 16 residues. CDR1 is SGHDT and CDR2 is YYEEEE in the germline V gene. V trimming: 4 bases; J trimming: 4 bases; junction bases outside the gene matches: 6. This CDR3 reads CASSPGLAGGRETQYF. CDR3 bases: TGTGCCAGCAGCCCCGGACTAGCGGGAGGCAGAGAGACCCAGTACTTC.

CDR3 region: CASSTDRFHEQYF. The CDR3 DNA is TGTGCCAGTAGTACCGACAGGTTCCACGAGCAGTACTTC. V usage is TRBV19 and J usage is TRBJ2-7, with TRBD1 as a possible D gene (6 bases). V gave up 4 bases and J gave up 5 bases, with 12 bases separating them. Germline V gene sequence: CDR1 LNHDA, CDR2 SQIVND (reference sequence). This CDR3 region has 13 residues.

V and J are TRBV7-6 and TRBJ2-7; the D gene is possibly TRBD2 (6 bases). The CDR3 is 16 amino acids. V was trimmed by 2 bases and J by 3 bases, leaving 17 bases between them. The germline CDR1 and CDR2 sequences are SGHVS and FNYEAQ. In nucleotides, the CDR3 is TGTGCCAGCAGCTTAAGACGAGGCGGGGACCACTACGAGCAGTACTTC. Its translation: CASSLRRGGDHYEQYF. The complete variable domain, with remaining parts taken from reference TRBV7-6 and TRBJ2-7, reads GAGVSQSPRYKVTKRGQDVALRCDPISGHVSLYWYRQALGQGPEFLTYFNYEAQQDKSGLPNDRFSAERPEGSISTLTIQRTEQRDSAMYRCASSLRRGGDHYEQYFGPGTRLTVT.

On this clone: Sequence at one end of the junction differs from germline and may be a read error. The sample contains more than one DNA sequence encoding this CDR3. The genes are TRBV4-1 and TRBJ2-7; TRBD2 agrees at 7 bases. The CDR3 contains 17 residues. Per germline, CDR1 MGHRA and CDR2 YSYEKL. The CDR3 sequence is CASSQDSSSGASYEQYF. The CDR3 region has the DNA TGCGCCAGCAGCCAAGACTCATCGAGCGGGGCTTCCTACGAGCAGTACTTT.

This chain connects TRBV5-1 to TRBJ1-1; 7 nucleotides align to TRBD1. Germline V gene sequence: CDR1 SGHRS, CDR2 YFSETQ. This CDR3 is 14 amino acids long. The V gene end was trimmed by 2 bases and the J gene end by 5 bases; junction bases not matched to a gene: 6. The CDR3 reads CASSLRGRRTEAFF. The CDR3 bases are TGCGCCAGCAGCTTAAGGGGGCGGCGAACTGAAGCTTTCTTT.

The chain employs TRBV7-2 and TRBJ2-3; tentatively, D is TRBD2 (6 bases). V was shortened by 1 base and J by 0 bases, with 8 bases between the two germline ends. CDR3 length: 15 residues. Germline V gives CDR1 SGHTA, CDR2 FQGNSA. CDR3 region: CASSLVAASTDTQYF. The CDR3 DNA sequence: TGTGCCAGCAGCTTAGTAGCGGCTAGCACAGATACGCAGTATTTT. The full variable domain, with the rest looked up from reference TRBV7-2 and TRBJ2-3, is GAGVSQSPSNKVTEKGKDVELRCDPISGHTALYWYRQSLGQGLEFLIYFQGNSAPDKSGLPSDRFSAERTGGSVSTLTIQRTQQEDSAVYLCASSLVAASTDTQYFGPGTRLTVL.

As DNA, the CDR3 is TGCGCCAGCAGCCAAGCAGGGGGCGGCACTGAAGCTTTCTTT. It specifies CASSQAGGGTEAFF. The chain couples TRBV4-3 to TRBJ1-1; 8 positions match TRBD1. The CDR3 consists of 14 residues. Germline V gene data show CDR1 as LGHNA and CDR2 as YSLEER. The V and J ends lost 1 base and 4 bases, in that order; junction bases with no gene match: 2.

For the CDR3, the DNA is TGTGCCCTGGACGGACAGGGAGATCAGCCCCAGCATTTT. Protein: CALDGQGDQPQHF. The chain combines TRBV30 with TRBJ1-5; 8 nucleotides line up with TRBD1. Germline CDR1 and CDR2: GTSNPN and SVGIG (reference sequence). This CDR3 comprises 13 residues. The junction had 8 bases not matched to a gene; V was cut back by 8 bases and J by 5 bases.

The chain recombines TRBV6-5 with TRBJ2-7; 8 nucleotides match TRBD2. The germline V gene has CDR1 MNHEY and CDR2 SVGAGI. J lost 5 bases, V lost 4 bases, and 7 bases had no gene match. The CDR3 is 14 amino acids. CDR3 in amino acids: CASSSGLAPHEQYF. The CDR3 region has the DNA TGTGCCAGCAGTTCCGGACTAGCCCCCCACGAGCAGTACTTC.

A single count supports this clone. The chain recombines TRBV4-2 with TRBJ2-5; no clear D gene. The CDR3 loop spans 13 amino acids. Germline V gives CDR1 LGHNA, CDR2 YNFKEQ. The germline V and J ends were trimmed by 1 base and 5 bases, with 8 bases remaining between them. This CDR3 is CASSQVPQETQYF. The CDR3 nucleotides are TGTGCCAGCAGCCAAGTCCCACAGGAGACCCAGTACTTC.

The chain combines TRBV5-6 with TRBJ2-7, with 7 bases fitting TRBD1. The germline V gene encodes CDR1 SGHDT and CDR2 YYEEEE. The V segment lost 4 bases and the J segment 0 bases; nucleotides outside the gene matches: 10. The CDR3 runs 16 residues. DNA for the CDR3: TGTGCCAGCAGCCGCCCTGGGACAGAAAGCTCCTACGAGCAGTACTTC. Translation gives CASSRPGTESSYEQYF.

The rearrangement uses TRBV6-5 and TRBJ2-1; 8 bases fit TRBD2. Germline V gene data show CDR1 as MNHEY and CDR2 as SVGAGI. V shed 8 bases, J shed 6 bases, and the junction held 9 bases outside the gene matches. The CDR3 contains 14 residues. The CDR3 loop is CASRPGRGSNEQFF. CDR3 coding DNA: TGTGCCAGCCGGCCCGGGAGGGGATCCAATGAGCAGTTCTTC.

J is TRBJ1-4 and V is TRBV5-4; D perhaps matches TRBD1 (5 bases). The CDR3 loop spans 14 amino acids. Germline V CDR1 and CDR2: SGHNT, YYREEE (reference sequence). V was pared by 4 bases and J by 8 bases, with 15 bases between. The CDR3 nucleotides read TGTGCCAGCAGCAGAGGGACTTCCTCCGAAAAACTGTTTTTT. This codes for CASSRGTSSEKLFF.